This T cell receptor (beta chain) stems from a study of T cells after yellow fever vaccination. Study-wide context: Investigators used CD3, CD45RA, CCR7 and CD95 to sort the EM, EMRA, CM and Tscm memory subsets. Study-wide results and limits: Clones that expanded after primary vaccination mostly reappeared after the booster (roughly 96% CD4, roughly 90% CD8).

A process of 5'RACE template switching, which added a universal primer site and UMIs, was used to make TCR cDNA. TCRdb itself ran the 5' RACE reads through MiXCR, one entry per CDR3 protein. The data contain 9,000 to 15,000 distinct CDR3 sequences, roughly 6% of them seen just once; the ten biggest clones take up about 0.94%. This clonotype was seen at least ten times. The CDR3 is 15 residues long. The germline gives CDR1 WSHSY, CDR2 SAAADI. V shed 8 bases, J shed 5 bases, and the junction held 12 bases outside the gene matches. The receptor's source is a man younger than 40 who received the YFV17D yellow fever vaccine. Sequences were derived from PBMCs, either bulk or a sorted T-cell subset (CD4+, CD8+, memory, or dextramer-sorted; not recorded which), sampled on the day of the yellow fever booster vaccination. The V and J genes are TRBV10-2 and TRBJ2-1; 7 nucleotides line up with TRBD2. CDR3 DNA: TGCGCCAGCCAGGGCGGGAGCCTAGGGGACAATGAGCAGTTCTTC. It encodes CASQGGSLGDNEQFF.